The next 12 T cell receptor beta chains were all read from a single sample in a study of beta chain features in type 1 diabetes. Expressed TCRB transcripts were sequenced because the entire RNA isolate underwent reverse transcription. This table comes from immunoSEQ multiplex PCR, and its TCRdb copy is limited to in-frame clones, with some not included. The sample lists 120,000 to 150,000 clones; more than 9% were seen once. The sample comprised naive CD4+ T cells from blood. These receptor sequences come from a man between 18 and 29 years old in good health.

This clone was counted a few times. The rearrangement joins TRBV19 to TRBJ2-5; 10 bases are a match to TRBD2. This CDR3 spans 15 amino acids. Per the germline V gene, CDR1 is LNHDA and CDR2 is SQIVND (reference sequence). V shed 4 bases, J shed 2 bases, and the junction held 4 bases outside the gene matches. The CDR3 bases are TGTGCCAGTAGTAGCCTACTAGCGGGGCAAGAGACCCAGTACTTC. Encoded protein: CASSSLLAGQETQYF.

The chain employs TRBV7-9 and TRBJ2-1, with D perhaps TRBD1 (5 bases). V lost 10 bases to trimming and J lost 9 bases, with 19 bases between them. Germline V gene sequence: CDR1 SEHNR, CDR2 FQNEAQ (reference sequence). This CDR3 is built from 13 residues. The CDR3 DNA reads TGTGCCAACGACGACAGATCTACAGGTGAGCAGTTCTTC. This sequence encodes CANDDRSTGEQFF.

This clone was seen a few times. This chain links TRBV19 with TRBJ1-5; 8 bases map to TRBD1. CDR1 is LNHDA, CDR2 SQIVND, per germline (reference sequence). The length of the CDR3 is 15 residues. With 4 bases clipped from V and 6 bases from J, the junction kept 8 bases outside the gene matches. This chain's CDR3 is CASSTTRGLGQPQHF. CDR3 DNA sequence: TGTGCCAGTAGTACGACCAGGGGGCTGGGTCAGCCCCAGCATTTT.

This chain uses TRBV6-5 with TRBJ2-3; no clear D gene. V shed 0 bases and J shed 3 bases, with 10 bases lying between them. Germline loops: CDR1 MNHEY, CDR2 SVGAGI. This CDR3 has 15 amino acids. CDR3 nucleotides: TGTGCCAGCAGTTACTCGATTTCCGGTACAGATACGCAGTATTTT. Translating it yields CASSYSISGTDTQYF.

The rearrangement joins TRBV27 to TRBJ2-2, with D perhaps TRBD1 (6 bases). Germline CDR1 reads MNHEY; CDR2 reads SMNVEV (reference sequence). The length of the CDR3 is 16 residues. V lost 2 bases to trimming and J lost 4 bases, with 14 bases between them. The CDR3 protein is CASSLVKVRGTGELFF. The CDR3 DNA follows: TGTGCCAGCAGTTTAGTAAAGGTCAGGGGCACCGGGGAGCTGTTTTTT.

J is TRBJ2-7 and V is TRBV7-8; 7 nucleotides match TRBD1. CDR3 length: 15 residues. J lost 6 bases, V lost 3 bases, and 11 bases had no gene match. Germline V gene lookup returns CDR1 SGHVS and CDR2 FQNEAQ. The CDR3 spells CASSFHRGRAGEQYF. As DNA, the CDR3 is TGTGCCAGCAGCTTCCACAGGGGTCGGGCGGGCGAGCAGTACTTC.

Ten or more counts support this clone. The rearrangement uses TRBV7-9 and TRBJ2-7; 9 bases align to TRBD1. Germline CDR1 SEHNR, CDR2 FQNEAQ (reference sequence). Trimming at V came to 4 bases and at J to 4 bases, leaving 5 bases not matched to a gene. The CDR3 is made up of 14 amino acids. The CDR3 sequence: CASSSWTGVYEQYF. CDR3 DNA sequence: TGTGCCAGCAGCTCGTGGACAGGGGTGTACGAGCAGTACTTC.

The chain joins TRBV5-1 to TRBJ2-1, with 7 nucleotides matching TRBD2. The CDR3 runs to 15 residues. Per the germline V gene, CDR1 is SGHRS and CDR2 is YFSETQ. The V gene end was trimmed by 0 bases and the J gene end by 3 bases; junction bases not matched to a gene: 3. The CDR3: CASSLEASGYNEQFF. Here the CDR3 DNA reads TGCGCCAGCAGCTTGGAGGCTAGCGGCTACAATGAGCAGTTCTTC.

The table lists this clone with many counts. This rearrangement joins TRBV30 to TRBJ1-2; 10 bases are a match to TRBD1. Germline-derived CDR1 and CDR2 are GTSNPN and SVGIG (reference sequence). This CDR3 is 13 amino acids long. V lost 4 bases to trimming and J lost 8 bases; unmatched junction nucleotides: 7. The CDR3 coding sequence is TGTGCCTGGAAAGGGACAGGGGCTTTGGGCTACACCTTC. This encodes CAWKGTGALGYTF.

This clone was seen ten or more times. The CDR3 DNA follows: TGCAGCGTTGAAGGGCGGGGGGCCTACGAGCAGTACTTC. Translated, it gives CSVEGRGAYEQYF. The chain recombines TRBV29-1 with TRBJ2-7; 8 nucleotides line up with TRBD2. CDR3 size: 13 residues. The germline V gene has CDR1 SQVTM and CDR2 ANQGSEA. Losses at the gene ends were 1 base for V and 2 bases for J; bases not matched to a gene: 1.

V gene TRBV5-4 combines with J gene TRBJ2-2, with 7 bases that match TRBD2. Looked up from germline, CDR1 is SGHNT and CDR2 is YYREEE (reference sequence). The trim removed 7 bases at V and 2 bases at J, leaving 8 bases unmatched. CDR3 length: 15 residues. The CDR3 DNA is TGTGCCAGCCTCGTTCAGGGACTAAACACCGGGGAGCTGTTTTTT. This encodes CASLVQGLNTGELFF.

The chain carries TRBV12-5 and TRBJ2-5; 7 bases are shared with TRBD1. The J segment lost 2 bases and the V segment lost 7 bases, leaving 7 bases of the junction unmatched. This CDR3 region has 14 residues. Looked up from germline, CDR1 is LGHNT and CDR2 is FRNRAP. In nucleotides, the CDR3 is TGTGCTAGTGCCAGGGACAGCGCTCAAGAGACCCAGTACTTC. Its protein product is CASARDSAQETQYF.